A single sample is the source of the 13 T cell receptor beta chains below, sequenced in a study of blood T cells in healthy people across ages (dated by TCRdb to between 2014 and 2017). Library preparation employed 5' RACE. Sequencing was carried out with an Illumina HiSeq 2500. A second PCR of roughly 7 to 12 cycles was performed with a sample-barcoded 5' primer and a J-beta primer mix. The public sequencing data were trimmed at Q25 with fastp and processed into clonotypes with MiXCR by TCRdb, which kept only in-frame beta chains. Merged by CDR3 protein, the rows form single entries marked with the most common genes and DNA. This sample gives roughly 800,000 distinct CDR3 sequences in total; roughly 50% of them show up just once. About 42% of the sample comes from the top ten. The source material was blood. These receptors came from a man older than 75 in good health.

The rearrangement joins TRBV5-8 to TRBJ2-1; 9 bases line up with TRBD2. The CDR3 spans 19 residues. J lost 0 bases, V lost 0 bases, and 10 bases had no gene match. Germline CDR1 and CDR2: SGHTS and YDEGEE. DNA of the CDR3: TGTGCCAGCAGCTTGGCGGTAGCGGGAGTCCCCTTCTCCTACAATGAGCAGTTCTTC. Translating gives CASSLAVAGVPFSYNEQFF. The whole variable domain, filled in from reference TRBV5-8 and TRBJ2-1, reads EAGVTQSPTHLIKTRGQQATLRCSPISGHTSVYWYQQALGLGLQFLLWYDEGEERNRGNFPPRFSGRQFPNYSSELNVNALELEDSALYLCASSLAVAGVPFSYNEQFFGPGTRLTVL.

V and J are TRBV6-2 or TRBV6-3 and TRBJ2-1; TRBD2 is a possible D gene (5 bases). The CDR3 sequence is 15 residues long. Deletions cut 7 bases from V and 7 bases from J, with 20 bases between. CDR1 is MNHEY, CDR2 SVGEGT, per germline. For the CDR3, the DNA is TGTGCCAGCACCCCTTACGTGAGGGCCCCTAATGAGCAGTTCTTC. Protein product: CASTPYVRAPNEQFF.

This sequence joins TRBV25-1 and TRBJ2-7, with D possibly matching TRBD2 (6 bases). CDR1 is MGHDK, CDR2 SYGVNS, per germline. V lost 3 bases to trimming and J lost 4 bases, with 16 bases between them. This CDR3 has 15 residues. CDR3 nucleotide sequence: TGTGCCAGCAGTGACCAAACCCATGGAGGGTACGAGCAGTACTTC. Translation: CASSDQTHGGYEQYF.

This clonotype was counted between two and nine times. V and J are TRBV7-2 and TRBJ2-7; 8 positions agree with TRBD2. After removal of 1 base from V and 2 bases from J, the junction contained 7 bases not matched to a gene. This CDR3 spans 16 amino acids. CDR1 is SGHTA and CDR2 is FQGNSA in the germline V gene. DNA for the CDR3: TGTGCCAGCAGCTTAGGCGGGGGGCTAAGGGCCTACGAGCAGTACTTC. Its translation: CASSLGGGLRAYEQYF.

This clonotype has just a few counts. The rearrangement joins TRBV7-2 to TRBJ1-2; 9 bases agree with TRBD1. The CDR3 is 17 amino acids. Germline CDR1 and CDR2: SGHTA and FQGNSA. The V segment lost 2 bases and the J segment 3 bases; nucleotides outside the gene matches: 10. CDR3 bases: TGTGCCAGCAGCTTAAAGTCTAGGGGACAGGGCCACTATGGCTACACCTTC. Translated, it gives CASSLKSRGQGHYGYTF.

This chain joins TRBV4-1 and TRBJ2-2; maybe TRBD2 (6 bases). This CDR3 region has 12 residues. Trimming stripped 6 bases from V and 6 bases from J, with 8 bases between. Germline assignment: CDR1 MGHRA and CDR2 YSYEKL. DNA for the CDR3: TGCGCCAGCAGACGCGGGGCCGGGGAGCTGTTTTTT. Translated, it gives CASRRGAGELFF.

The rearrangement links TRBV5-1 to TRBJ2-7; 7 bases agree with TRBD1. After removal of 0 bases from V and 5 bases from J, the junction contained 2 bases not matched to a gene. CDR3 length equals 13 residues. Per the germline V gene, CDR1 is SGHRS and CDR2 is YFSETQ. This CDR3 reads CASSLEGGDEQYF. Written as DNA, the CDR3 is TGCGCCAGCAGCTTGGAAGGGGGCGACGAGCAGTACTTC.

This clonotype showed up just a few times. The chain links TRBV3-1 to TRBJ2-1, with 8 bases matching TRBD2. V trimming: 3 bases; J trimming: 2 bases; junction bases outside the gene matches: 9. The germline V gene has CDR1 LGHDT and CDR2 YNNKEL (reference sequence). There are 17 residues in the CDR3. In DNA, the CDR3 is TGTGCCAGCAGCCACCTCGTAGGTAGCGGGACCTACAATGAGCAGTTCTTC. As protein: CASSHLVGSGTYNEQFF.

V is TRBV10-3 and J is TRBJ2-7; 8 bases match TRBD2. The V gene's germline CDR1 is ENHRY and CDR2 SYGVKD. The V segment lost 0 bases and the J segment 5 bases; nucleotides outside the gene matches: 12. The CDR3 is made up of 17 amino acids. The CDR3 DNA reads as TGTGCCATCAGTGAGTCGGTGACTAGCGCCAGAGGCCACGAGCAGTACTTC. Amino acids: CAISESVTSARGHEQYF.

J is TRBJ2-1 and V is TRBV24-1; 7 bases align to TRBD2. This CDR3 is 15 amino acids long. Germline CDR1 and CDR2: KGHDR and SFDVKD. V lost 4 bases, J lost 6 bases, and 8 bases stayed unmatched. CDR3 residues: CATSDVGSGGNEQFF. CDR3 sequence (DNA): TGTGCCACCAGTGACGTAGGCTCGGGGGGCAATGAGCAGTTCTTC.

This clonotype has only a few counts. The V call is TRBV5-1, the J call TRBJ2-5; D is uncertain. This CDR3 is built from 15 residues. CDR1 and CDR2 (germline): SGHRS, YFSETQ. The ends were cut back, 4 bases at V and 5 bases at J, with 18 bases in the middle. CDR3 bases: TGCGCCAGCAGCACCCTTACCGCGTCCAGGGAGACCCAGTACTTC. Protein product: CASSTLTASRETQYF. Drawing the rest from reference TRBV5-1 and TRBJ2-5, the complete variable domain is KAGVTQTPRYLIKTRGQQVTLSCSPISGHRSVSWYQQTPGQGLQFLFEYFSETQRNKGNFPGRFSGRQFSNSRSEMNVSTLELGDSALYLCASSTLTASRETQYFGPGTRLLVL.

The chain links TRBV4-1 to TRBJ2-5; D is unresolved. There are 13 residues in the CDR3. V lost 1 base, J lost 5 bases, and 8 bases lay in between. Germline V CDR1 and CDR2: MGHRA, YSYEKL. This chain's CDR3 is CASSQVIAETQYF. In DNA form, the CDR3 reads TGCGCCAGCAGCCAAGTTATTGCGGAGACCCAGTACTTC.

This rearrangement joins TRBV4-2 to TRBJ2-3, with 7 bases fitting TRBD2. Trimming cost V 4 bases and J 14 bases; bases outside gene matches: 21. CDR3 length equals 16 residues. Germline lookup yields CDR1 LGHNA and CDR2 YNFKEQ. The CDR3 protein is CASSPTASGEHRYAYF. CDR3 coding DNA: TGTGCCAGCAGCCCGACCGCTAGCGGTGAGCACAGATACGCGTATTTT.